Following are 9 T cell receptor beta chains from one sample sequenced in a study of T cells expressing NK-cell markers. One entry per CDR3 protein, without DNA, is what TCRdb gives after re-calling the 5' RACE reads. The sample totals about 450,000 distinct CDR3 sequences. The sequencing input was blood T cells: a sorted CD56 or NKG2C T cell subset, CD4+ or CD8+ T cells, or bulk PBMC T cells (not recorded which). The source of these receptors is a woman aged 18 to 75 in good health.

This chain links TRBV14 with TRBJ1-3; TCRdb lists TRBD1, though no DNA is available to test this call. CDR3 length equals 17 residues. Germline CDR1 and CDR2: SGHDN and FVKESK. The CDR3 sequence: CASSQASRDRGGNTIYF. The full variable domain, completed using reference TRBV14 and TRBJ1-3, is EAGVTQFPSHSVIEKGQTVTLRCDPISGHDNLYWYRRVMGKEIKFLLHFVKESKQDESGMPNNRFLAERTGGTYSTLKVQPAELEDSGVYFCASSQASRDRGGNTIYFGEGSWLTVV.

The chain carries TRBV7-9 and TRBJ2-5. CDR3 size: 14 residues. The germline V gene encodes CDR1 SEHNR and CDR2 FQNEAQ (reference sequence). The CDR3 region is CASSPPWSQETQYF.

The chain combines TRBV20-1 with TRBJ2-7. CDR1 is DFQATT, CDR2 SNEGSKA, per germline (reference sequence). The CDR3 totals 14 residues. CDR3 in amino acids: CSARPTDSSYEQYF.

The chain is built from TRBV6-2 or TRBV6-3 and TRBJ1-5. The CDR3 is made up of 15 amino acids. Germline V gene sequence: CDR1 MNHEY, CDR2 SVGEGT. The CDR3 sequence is CASSDPLRGNQPQHF.

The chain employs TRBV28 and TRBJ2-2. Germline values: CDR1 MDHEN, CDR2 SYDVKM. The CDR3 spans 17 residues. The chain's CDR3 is CASSLSRWPANTGELFF.

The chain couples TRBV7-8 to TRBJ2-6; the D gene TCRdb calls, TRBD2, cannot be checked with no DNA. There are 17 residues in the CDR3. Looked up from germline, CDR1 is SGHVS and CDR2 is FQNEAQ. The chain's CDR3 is CASSLWEVPSGANVLTF.

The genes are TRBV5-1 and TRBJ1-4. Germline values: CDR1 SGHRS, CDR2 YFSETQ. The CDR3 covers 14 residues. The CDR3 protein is CASSLSDGNEKLFF.

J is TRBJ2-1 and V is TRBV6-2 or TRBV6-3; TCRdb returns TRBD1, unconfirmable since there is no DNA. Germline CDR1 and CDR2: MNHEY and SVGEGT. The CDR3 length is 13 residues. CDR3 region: CASNLQGINEQFF.

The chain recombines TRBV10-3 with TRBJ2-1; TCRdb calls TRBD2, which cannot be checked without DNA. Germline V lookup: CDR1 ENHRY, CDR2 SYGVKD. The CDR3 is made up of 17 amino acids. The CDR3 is CAISESPAGSSYNEQFF.